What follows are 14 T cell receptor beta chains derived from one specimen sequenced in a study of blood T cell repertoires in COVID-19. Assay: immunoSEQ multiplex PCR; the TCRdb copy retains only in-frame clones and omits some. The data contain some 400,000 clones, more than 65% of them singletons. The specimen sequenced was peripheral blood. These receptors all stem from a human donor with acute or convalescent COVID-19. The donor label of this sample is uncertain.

The CDR3 is CASSIDKASVGTPLHF. The DNA of the CDR3 is TGTGCCAGTAGTATAGATAAAGCGTCGGTCGGAACACCCCTCCACTTT. This sequence joins TRBV19 and TRBJ1-6; D not certain. The V and J ends lost 0 bases and 11 bases respectively, with 17 bases between them. Germline loops: CDR1 LNHDA, CDR2 SQIVND (reference sequence). The CDR3 has 16 amino acids.

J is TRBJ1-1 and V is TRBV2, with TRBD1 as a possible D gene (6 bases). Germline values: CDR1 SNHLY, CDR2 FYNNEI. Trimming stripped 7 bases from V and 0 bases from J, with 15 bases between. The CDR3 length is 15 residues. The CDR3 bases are TGTGCCAGCACCAGAGAGGGACACCTGAACACTGAAGCTTTCTTT. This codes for CASTREGHLNTEAFF.

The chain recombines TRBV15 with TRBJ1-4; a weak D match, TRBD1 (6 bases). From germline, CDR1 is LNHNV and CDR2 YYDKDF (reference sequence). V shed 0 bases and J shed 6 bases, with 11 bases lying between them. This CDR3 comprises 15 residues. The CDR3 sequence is CATSRDQGLDEKLFF. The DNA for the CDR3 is TGTGCCACCAGCAGAGATCAGGGGCTTGATGAAAAACTGTTTTTT.

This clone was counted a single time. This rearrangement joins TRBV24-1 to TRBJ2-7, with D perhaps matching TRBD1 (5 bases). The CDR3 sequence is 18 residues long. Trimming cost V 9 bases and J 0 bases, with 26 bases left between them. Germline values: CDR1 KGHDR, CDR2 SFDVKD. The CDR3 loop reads CATRPLILGTGDSYEQYF. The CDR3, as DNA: TGTGCCACCCGTCCCTTAATACTCGGAACAGGTGACTCCTACGAGCAGTACTTC.

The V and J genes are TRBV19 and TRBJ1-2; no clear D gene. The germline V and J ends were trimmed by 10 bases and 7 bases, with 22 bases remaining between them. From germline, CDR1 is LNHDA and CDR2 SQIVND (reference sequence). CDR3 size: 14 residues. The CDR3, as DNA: TGTGCCACCCACCCCGGGGTATTGAGTGGTGGCTACACCTTC. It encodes CATHPGVLSGGYTF.

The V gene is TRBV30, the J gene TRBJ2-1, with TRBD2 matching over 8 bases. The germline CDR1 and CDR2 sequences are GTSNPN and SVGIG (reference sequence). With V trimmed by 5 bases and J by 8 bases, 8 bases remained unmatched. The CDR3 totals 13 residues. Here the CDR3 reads CAWEPRGGDEQFF. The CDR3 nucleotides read TGTGCCTGGGAACCCCGGGGGGGTGATGAGCAGTTCTTC.

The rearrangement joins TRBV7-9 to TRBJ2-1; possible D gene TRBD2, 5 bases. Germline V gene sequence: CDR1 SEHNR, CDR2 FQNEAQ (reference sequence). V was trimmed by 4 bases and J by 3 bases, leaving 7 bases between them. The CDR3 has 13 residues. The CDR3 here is CASSSGGYNEQFF. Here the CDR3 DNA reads TGTGCCAGCAGCTCCGGAGGCTACAATGAGCAGTTCTTC.

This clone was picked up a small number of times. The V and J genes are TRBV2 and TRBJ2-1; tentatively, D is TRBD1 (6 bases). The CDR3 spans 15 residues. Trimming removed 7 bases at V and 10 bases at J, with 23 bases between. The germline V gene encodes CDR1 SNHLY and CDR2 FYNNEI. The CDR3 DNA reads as TGTGCCAGCACCGTCGGCAGGGGCCCTCCCAACGAGCAGTTCTTC. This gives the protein CASTVGRGPPNEQFF.

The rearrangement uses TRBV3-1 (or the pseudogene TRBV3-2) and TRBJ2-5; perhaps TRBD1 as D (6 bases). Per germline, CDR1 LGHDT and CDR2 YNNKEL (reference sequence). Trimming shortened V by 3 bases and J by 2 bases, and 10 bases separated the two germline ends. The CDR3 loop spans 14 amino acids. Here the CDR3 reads CASSQNRVQETQYF. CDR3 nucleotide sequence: TGTGCCAGCAGCCAGAACAGGGTTCAAGAGACCCAGTACTTC.

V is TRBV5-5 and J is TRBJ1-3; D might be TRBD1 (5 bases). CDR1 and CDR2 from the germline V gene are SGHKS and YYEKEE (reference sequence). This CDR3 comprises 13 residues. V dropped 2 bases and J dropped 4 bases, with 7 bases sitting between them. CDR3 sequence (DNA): TGTGCCAGCAGCTTAGGGGAAGGAAACACCATATATTTT. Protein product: CASSLGEGNTIYF.

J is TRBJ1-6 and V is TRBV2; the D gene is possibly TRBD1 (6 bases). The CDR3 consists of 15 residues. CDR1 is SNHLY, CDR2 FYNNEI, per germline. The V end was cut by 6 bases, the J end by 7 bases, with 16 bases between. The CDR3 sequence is CASRITDGTNSPLHF. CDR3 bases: TGTGCCAGCAGAATTACGGACGGGACAAATTCACCCCTCCACTTT.

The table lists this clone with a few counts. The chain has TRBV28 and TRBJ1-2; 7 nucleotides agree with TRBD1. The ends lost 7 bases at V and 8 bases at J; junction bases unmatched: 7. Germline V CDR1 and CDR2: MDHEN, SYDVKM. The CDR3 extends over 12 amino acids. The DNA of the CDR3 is TGTGCCAGCAAAGGGGGCCTTGCGGGCTACACCTTC. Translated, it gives CASKGGLAGYTF.

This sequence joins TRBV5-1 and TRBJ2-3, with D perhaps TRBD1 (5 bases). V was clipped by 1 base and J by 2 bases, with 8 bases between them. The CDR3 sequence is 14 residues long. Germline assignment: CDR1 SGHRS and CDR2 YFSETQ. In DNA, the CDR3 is TGCGCCAGCAGCTTGAGACAGAACACAGATACGCAGTATTTT. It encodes CASSLRQNTDTQYF.

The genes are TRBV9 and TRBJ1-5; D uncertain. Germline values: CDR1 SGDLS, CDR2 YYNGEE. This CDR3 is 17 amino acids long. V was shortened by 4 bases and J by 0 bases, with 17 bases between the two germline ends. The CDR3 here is CASSSGSGRYSNQPQHF. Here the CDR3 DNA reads TGTGCCAGCAGCTCCGGAAGCGGGCGGTATAGCAATCAGCCCCAGCATTTT.